This TCR beta chain was documented in a study of blood T cell repertoires in COVID-19. Study-wide context: Sites in the United States, Italy and Spain provided acute and convalescent COVID-19 samples. PBMCs, B-cell-depleted T cells, or T cells were the source of the cDNA or gDNA that made up the material.

While infection was still active, Seattle patients were enrolled and then followed longitudinally. CDR1 and CDR2 (germline): MNHEY, SVGAGI. V trimming: 7 bases; J trimming: 3 bases; junction bases outside the gene matches: 9. This CDR3 is 14 amino acids long. Authors' methods: It was from reference gene primer amplification that nucleated cell counts were estimated. TCRdb's copy holds only in-frame clones and misses some; the assay was immunoSEQ multiplex PCR. V, J and clone size reflect that table, while D and trimming were determined from the DNA. This table has 150,000 to 200,000 clones, approximately 79% appearing once.

This receptor was taken from a woman aged 55-69 years with COVID-19, enrolled during active disease. The genes are TRBV6-5 and TRBJ2-7, with TRBD1 matching 7 bases. Specimen: peripheral blood. This chain's CDR3 is CASNGRGKSYEQYF. The DNA for the CDR3 is TGTGCCAGCAACGGCAGGGGGAAAAGCTACGAGCAGTACTTC.